One T cell receptor beta chain is described in this entry. Its antigen is still unknown. Clones were sequenced by immunoSEQ multiplex PCR, and TCRdb holds only the in-frame ones, with some missing. Altogether tens of thousands of clones are present, approximately 77% being singletons, with the ten largest covering 15% to 20%. These data are taken from a study of Ad26.COV2.S vaccination and SARS-CoV-2 variants. Study results and limitations: Following vaccination, spike-specific CD8+ and CD4+ T cell responses reportedly exhibited substantial breadth.

Deletions cut 4 bases from V and 5 bases from J, with 20 bases between. Germline CDR1 reads PRHDT; CDR2 reads FYEKMQ (reference sequence). This CDR3 region has 16 residues. This specimen consisted of peripheral blood, obtained after recovery from COVID-19. The genes are TRBV13 and TRBJ1-2; D possibly corresponds to TRBD1 (5 bases). This TCR was recovered from a human donor who had recovered from COVID-19. The CDR3 sequence is CASSSFRDLMIYGYTF. The CDR3, as DNA: TGTGCCAGCAGCTCATTCCGGGACCTTATGATTTATGGCTACACCTTC. The full variable domain, its missing parts supplied by reference TRBV13 and TRBJ1-2, is AAGVIQSPRHLIKEKRETATLKCYPIPRHDTVYWYQQGPGQDPQFLISFYEKMQSDKGSIPDRFSAQQFSDYHSELNMSSLELGDSALYFCASSSFRDLMIYGYTFGSGTRLTVV.